These 14 T cell receptor beta chains share one sample of origin, sequenced in a study of blood T cells in healthy people across ages. Next came a second PCR, run for 7 to 11 cycles, which used a sample-barcoded 5' primer along with a J-beta primer mix. TCRdb re-called the 5' RACE reads through MiXCR, storing one row per CDR3 protein. The repertoire holds approximately 290,000 distinct CDR3 sequences, with roughly 26% as singletons. The sequenced sample consisted of blood. The receptor set was obtained from a woman in her 70s in good health.

The table lists this clonotype with many counts. The chain combines TRBV24-1 with TRBJ1-1; D ambiguous. This CDR3 comprises 13 residues. CDR1 and CDR2 (germline): KGHDR, SFDVKD. With 9 bases removed from V and 1 base from J, the gap between germline ends came to 11 bases. CDR3 amino acids: CATRTTGNTEAFF. CDR3 sequence (DNA): TGTGCCACCCGGACCACGGGGAACACTGAAGCTTTCTTT.

V and J are TRBV11-1 and TRBJ2-3; 15 nucleotides agree with TRBD2. After removal of 9 bases from V and 4 bases from J, the junction contained 8 bases not matched to a gene. Looked up from germline, CDR1 is SGHAT and CDR2 is FQDESV (reference sequence). The CDR3 is made up of 16 amino acids. CDR3 sequence (DNA): TGTGCCAGTCGGGAGTGGACTAGCGGGAGGGCAGATACGCAGTATTTT. Residues: CASREWTSGRADTQYF.

This clonotype was found a few times. The chain recombines TRBV6-5 with TRBJ1-6, with D possibly matching TRBD1 (5 bases). Germline loops: CDR1 MNHEY, CDR2 SVGAGI. The CDR3 has 16 amino acids. V was clipped by 4 bases and J by 8 bases, with 18 bases between them. In DNA, the CDR3 is TGTGCCAGCAGTTCCATAAATCGACAGCCCGATTCACCCCTCCACTTT. It encodes CASSSINRQPDSPLHF.

As regards this clonotype: The junction differs from germline at one of its ends, possibly a read error. The gene calls are TRBV2 and TRBJ2-5; tentatively, D is TRBD1 or TRBD2 (5 bases each). The J call may be wrong; the DNA end is better matched by TRBJ2-7. Germline V lookup: CDR1 SNHLY, CDR2 FYNNEI. This CDR3 has 11 amino acids. In nucleotides, the CDR3 is TGTGCCGGCAGGGCCGGGGTCGAGCAGTACTTC. Its protein is CAGRAGVEQYF.

This clonotype was seen a handful of times. The genes are TRBV11-2 and TRBJ2-7; 10 bases agree with TRBD2. This CDR3 is 15 amino acids long. V lost 3 bases, J lost 0 bases, and 2 bases stayed unmatched. Germline CDR1 is SGHAT and CDR2 is FQNNGV. The CDR3: CASSFWTSGSYEQYF. The CDR3 region has the DNA TGTGCCAGCAGCTTTTGGACTAGCGGCTCCTACGAGCAGTACTTC.

This clonotype was recorded many times. The chain links TRBV28 to TRBJ2-5; D not resolved. Germline CDR1 reads MDHEN; CDR2 reads SYDVKM. The CDR3 covers 12 residues. V was clipped by 6 bases and J by 5 bases, with 10 bases between them. The CDR3 DNA follows: TGTGCCAGCAGGCTGTTGGGGGAGACCCAGTACTTC. Protein product: CASRLLGETQYF.

This clonotype has ten or more counts. The chain employs TRBV3-1 and TRBJ2-1, with D perhaps TRBD2 (5 bases). Germline-derived CDR1 and CDR2 are LGHDT and YNNKEL (reference sequence). Trimming pared 0 bases from V and 7 bases from J, leaving 13 bases between. The CDR3 covers 15 residues. The CDR3 nucleotides read TGTGCCAGCAGCCAAGATAGGCTAGCCGCAAATGAGCAGTTCTTC. This translates into CASSQDRLAANEQFF.

The chain couples TRBV6-2 or TRBV6-3 to TRBJ2-7; weak D call: TRBD1 (5 bases). Between the trimmed V and J ends, which lost 1 base and 0 bases, there was a span of 10 bases. This CDR3 has 15 residues. Germline V gene sequence: CDR1 MNHEY, CDR2 SVGEGT. The CDR3 DNA reads TGTGCCAGCAGTTACTTGGACACAAGCTCCTACGAGCAGTACTTC. Amino acids: CASSYLDTSSYEQYF.

There are a few counts of this clonotype. This chain connects TRBV3-1 to TRBJ2-5, with 7 bases that match TRBD1. With 1 base clipped from V and 3 bases from J, the junction kept 8 bases outside the gene matches. Germline assignment: CDR1 LGHDT and CDR2 YNNKEL (reference sequence). The CDR3 extends over 16 amino acids. CDR3 sequence: CASSQGATGLKETQYF. As DNA, the CDR3 is TGTGCCAGCAGCCAAGGGGCGACAGGGCTCAAAGAGACCCAGTACTTC.

The chain couples TRBV7-8 to TRBJ2-1, with no clear D. The CDR3 runs to 14 residues. Trimming stripped 7 bases from V and 4 bases from J, with 14 bases between. The germline V gene has CDR1 SGHVS and CDR2 FQNEAQ. The DNA of the CDR3 is TGTGCCAGCAACCGTGCCACCCTATACAATGAGCAGTTCTTC. Encoded protein: CASNRATLYNEQFF.

Here the CDR3 DNA reads TGTGCCACCAGCAGAGAAGTTCCGAGGGCAGAGACCCAGTACTTC. Amino acid sequence: CATSREVPRAETQYF. The chain recombines TRBV15 with TRBJ2-5; weak D call: TRBD2 (5 bases). This CDR3 spans 15 amino acids. Looked up from germline, CDR1 is LNHNV and CDR2 is YYDKDF (reference sequence). Deletions cut 0 bases from V and 4 bases from J, with 12 bases between.

This chain links TRBV11-2 with TRBJ2-5; D is possibly TRBD1 or TRBD2 (5 bases each). Per the germline V gene, CDR1 is SGHAT and CDR2 is FQNNGV. The V end lost 1 base, the J end lost 3 bases, and 12 bases lay between the germline ends. The CDR3 is 15 amino acids. In DNA form, the CDR3 reads TGTGCCAGCAGCTTAGGATGGGGGTTAAAAGAGACCCAGTACTTC. Translated: CASSLGWGLKETQYF.

This chain connects TRBV20-1 to TRBJ2-7; D is unresolved. The CDR3 consists of 14 residues. The V end lost 0 bases, the J end lost 0 bases, and 9 bases lay between the germline ends. Germline assignment: CDR1 DFQATT and CDR2 SNEGSKA (reference sequence). CDR3: CSARDGKLSYEQYF. For the CDR3, the DNA is TGCAGTGCTAGAGATGGGAAGCTCTCCTACGAGCAGTACTTC.

This clonotype appeared many times. This chain links TRBV29-1 with TRBJ2-3; 9 nucleotides line up with TRBD1. Germline V gives CDR1 SQVTM, CDR2 ANQGSEA. The CDR3 is 15 residues long. Trimming took 6 bases from V and 4 from J; bases not matched to a gene: 11. The CDR3 here is CSVRTGTGKSDTQYF. CDR3 nucleotide sequence: TGCAGCGTAAGAACCGGGACAGGGAAATCAGATACGCAGTATTTT.